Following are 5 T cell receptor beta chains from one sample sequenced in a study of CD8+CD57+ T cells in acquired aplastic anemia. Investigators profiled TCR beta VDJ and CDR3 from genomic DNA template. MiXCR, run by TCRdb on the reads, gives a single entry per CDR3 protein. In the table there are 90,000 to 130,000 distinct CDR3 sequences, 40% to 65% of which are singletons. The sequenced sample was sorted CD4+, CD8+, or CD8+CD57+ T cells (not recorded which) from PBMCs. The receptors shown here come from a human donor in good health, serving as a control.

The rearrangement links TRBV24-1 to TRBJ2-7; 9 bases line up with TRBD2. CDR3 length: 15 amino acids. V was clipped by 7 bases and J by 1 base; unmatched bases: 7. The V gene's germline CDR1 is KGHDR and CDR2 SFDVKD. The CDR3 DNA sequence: TGTGCCACCAGCCCGACTAGCGGTAGTTCCTACGAGCAGTACTTC. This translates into CATSPTSGSSYEQYF.

The CDR3 coding sequence is TGCAGTGCTAGGCCAATAGGACTAGCGGATAGCACAGATACGCAGTATTTT. Protein product: CSARPIGLADSTDTQYF. V gene TRBV20-1 combines with J gene TRBJ2-3, with 10 bases matching TRBD2. Germline lookup yields CDR1 DFQATT and CDR2 SNEGSKA (reference sequence). V trimming: 3 bases; J trimming: 0 bases; junction bases outside the gene matches: 9. The length of the CDR3 is 17 residues.

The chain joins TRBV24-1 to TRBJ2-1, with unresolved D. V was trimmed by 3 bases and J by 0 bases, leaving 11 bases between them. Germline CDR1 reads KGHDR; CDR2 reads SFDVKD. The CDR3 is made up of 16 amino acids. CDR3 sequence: CATSDRAASSYNEQFF. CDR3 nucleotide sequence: TGTGCCACCAGTGATAGGGCGGCTAGCTCCTACAATGAGCAGTTCTTC.

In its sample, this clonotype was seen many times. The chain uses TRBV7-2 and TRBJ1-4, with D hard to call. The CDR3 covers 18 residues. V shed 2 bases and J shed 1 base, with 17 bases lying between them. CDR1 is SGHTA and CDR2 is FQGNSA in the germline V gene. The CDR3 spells CASSLIGPGYLTNEKLFF. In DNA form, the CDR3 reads TGTGCCAGCAGCTTAATAGGGCCCGGCTACTTAACTAATGAAAAACTGTTTTTT.

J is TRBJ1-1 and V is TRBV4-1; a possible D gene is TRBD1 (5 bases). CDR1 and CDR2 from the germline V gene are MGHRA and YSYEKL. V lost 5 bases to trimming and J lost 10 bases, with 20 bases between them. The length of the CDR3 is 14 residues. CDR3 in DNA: TGCGCCAGCAGCTCAGGGAAGTCCCCCCTTGGAGCTTTCTTT. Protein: CASSSGKSPLGAFF.